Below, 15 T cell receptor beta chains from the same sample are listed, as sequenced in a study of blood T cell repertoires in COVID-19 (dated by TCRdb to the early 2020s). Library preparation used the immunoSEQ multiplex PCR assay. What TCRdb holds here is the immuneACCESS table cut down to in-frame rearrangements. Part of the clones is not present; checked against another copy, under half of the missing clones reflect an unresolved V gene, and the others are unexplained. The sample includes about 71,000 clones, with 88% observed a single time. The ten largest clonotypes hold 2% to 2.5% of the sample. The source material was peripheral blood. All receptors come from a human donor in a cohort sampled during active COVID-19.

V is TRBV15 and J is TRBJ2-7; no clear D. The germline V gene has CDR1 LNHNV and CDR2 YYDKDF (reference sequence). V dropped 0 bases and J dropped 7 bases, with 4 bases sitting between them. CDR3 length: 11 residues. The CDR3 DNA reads TGTGCCACCAGCAGAGAATATGAGCAGTACTTC. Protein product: CATSREYEQYF.

CDR3 amino acids: CASSVKGDTEAFF. The DNA for the CDR3 is TGTGCCAGTAGTGTGAAGGGGGACACTGAAGCTTTCTTT. V gene TRBV19 combines with J gene TRBJ1-1; tentatively, D is TRBD1 (6 bases). Germline loops: CDR1 LNHDA, CDR2 SQIVND (reference sequence). Trimming cost V 5 bases and J 3 bases, with 10 bases left between them. This CDR3 region has 13 residues.

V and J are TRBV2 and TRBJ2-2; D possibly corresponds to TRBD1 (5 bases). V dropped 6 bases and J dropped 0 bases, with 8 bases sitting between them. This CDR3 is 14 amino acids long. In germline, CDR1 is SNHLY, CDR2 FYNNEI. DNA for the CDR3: TGTGCCAGCAGCCAGACAGCGAACACCGGGGAGCTGTTTTTT. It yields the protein CASSQTANTGELFF. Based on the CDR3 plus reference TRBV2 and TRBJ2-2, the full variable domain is EPEVTQTPSHQVTQMGQEVILRCVPISNHLYFYWYRQILGQKVEFLVSFYNNEISEKSEIFDDQFSVERPDGSNFTLKIRSTKLEDSAMYFCASSQTANTGELFFGEGSRLTVL.

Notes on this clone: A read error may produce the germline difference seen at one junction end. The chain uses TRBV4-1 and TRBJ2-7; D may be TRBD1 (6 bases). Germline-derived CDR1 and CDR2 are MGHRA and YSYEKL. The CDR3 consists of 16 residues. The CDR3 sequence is CASSKEQGLRVHEQYF. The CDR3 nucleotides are TGCGCCAGCAGCAAAGAACAGGGTCTTAGGGTTCACGAGCAGTACTTC.

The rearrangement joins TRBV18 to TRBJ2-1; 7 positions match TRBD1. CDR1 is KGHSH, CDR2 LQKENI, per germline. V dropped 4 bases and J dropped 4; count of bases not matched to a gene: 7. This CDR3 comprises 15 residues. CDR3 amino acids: CASSQTGLSYNEQFF. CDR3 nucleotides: TGTGCCAGCTCACAGACAGGGCTATCTTACAATGAGCAGTTCTTC.

This CDR3 is CASSVGVKRGSSYEQYF. Written as DNA, the CDR3 is TGTGCCAGCAGCGTAGGTGTTAAAAGGGGAAGCTCCTACGAGCAGTACTTC. The genes are TRBV9 and TRBJ2-7; possibly TRBD1 for D (5 bases). The V and J ends lost 0 bases and 0 bases respectively, with 16 bases between them. This CDR3 contains 17 residues. Germline V CDR1 and CDR2: SGDLS, YYNGEE.

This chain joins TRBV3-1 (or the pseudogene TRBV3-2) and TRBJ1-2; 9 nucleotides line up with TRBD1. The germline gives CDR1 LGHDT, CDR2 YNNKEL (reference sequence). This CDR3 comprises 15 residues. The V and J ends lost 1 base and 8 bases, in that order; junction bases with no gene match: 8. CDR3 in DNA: TGTGCCAGCAGCCAAGTCGGGACAGGGATATGGGGCTACACCTTC. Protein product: CASSQVGTGIWGYTF.

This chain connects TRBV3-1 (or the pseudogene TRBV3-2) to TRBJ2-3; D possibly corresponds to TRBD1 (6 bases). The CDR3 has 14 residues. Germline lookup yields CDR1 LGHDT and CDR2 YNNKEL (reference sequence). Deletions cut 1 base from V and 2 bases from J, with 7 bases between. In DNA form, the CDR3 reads TGTGCCAGCAGCCAAGGGACAGCCACAGATACGCAGTATTTT. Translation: CASSQGTATDTQYF.

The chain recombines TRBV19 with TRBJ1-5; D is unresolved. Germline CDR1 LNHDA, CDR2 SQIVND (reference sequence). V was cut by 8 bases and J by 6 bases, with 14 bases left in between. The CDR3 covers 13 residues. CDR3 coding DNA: TGTGCCAGTTGGACTGGTCTCAGTCAGCCCCAGCATTTT. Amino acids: CASWTGLSQPQHF. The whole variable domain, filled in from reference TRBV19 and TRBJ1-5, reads DGGITQSPKYLFRKEGQNVTLSCEQNLNHDAMYWYRQDPGQGLRLIYYSQIVNDFQKGDIAEGYSVSREKKESFPLTVTSAQKNPTAFYLCASWTGLSQPQHFGDGTRLSIL.

The CDR3 reads CASSFRVQGANEQFF. For the CDR3, the DNA is TGTGCCAGCAGCTTCCGAGTCCAGGGGGCAAATGAGCAGTTCTTC. The chain uses TRBV7-8 and TRBJ2-1, with 8 positions matching TRBD1. There are 15 residues in the CDR3. V lost 3 bases to trimming and J lost 7 bases; unmatched junction nucleotides: 8. CDR1 and CDR2 from the germline V gene are SGHVS and FQNEAQ.

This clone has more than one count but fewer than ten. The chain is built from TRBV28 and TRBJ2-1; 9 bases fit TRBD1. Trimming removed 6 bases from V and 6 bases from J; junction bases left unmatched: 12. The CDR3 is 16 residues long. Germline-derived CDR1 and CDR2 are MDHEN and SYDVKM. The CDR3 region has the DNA TGTGCCAGCAGGGGGGGGACAGGGCGTCGAGGCAATGAGCAGTTCTTC. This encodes CASRGGTGRRGNEQFF.

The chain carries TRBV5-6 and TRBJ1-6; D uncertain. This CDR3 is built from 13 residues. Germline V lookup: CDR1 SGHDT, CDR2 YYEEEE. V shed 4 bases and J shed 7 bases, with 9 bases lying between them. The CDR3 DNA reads TGTGCCAGCAGCGCGGGAACCAATTCACCCCTCCACTTT. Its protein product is CASSAGTNSPLHF.

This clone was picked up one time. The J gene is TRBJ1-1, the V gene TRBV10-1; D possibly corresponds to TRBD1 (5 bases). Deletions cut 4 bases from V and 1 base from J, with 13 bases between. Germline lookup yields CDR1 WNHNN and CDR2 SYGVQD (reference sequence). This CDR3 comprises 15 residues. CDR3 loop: CASSVDPRGNTEAFF. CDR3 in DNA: TGCGCCAGCAGTGTGGATCCTAGGGGGAACACTGAAGCTTTCTTT.

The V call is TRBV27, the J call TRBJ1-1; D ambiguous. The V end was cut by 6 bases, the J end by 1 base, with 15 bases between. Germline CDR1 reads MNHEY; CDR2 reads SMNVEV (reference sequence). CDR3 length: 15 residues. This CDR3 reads CASRRGVQANTEAFF. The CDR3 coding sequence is TGTGCCAGCAGACGGGGAGTGCAGGCGAACACTGAAGCTTTCTTT.

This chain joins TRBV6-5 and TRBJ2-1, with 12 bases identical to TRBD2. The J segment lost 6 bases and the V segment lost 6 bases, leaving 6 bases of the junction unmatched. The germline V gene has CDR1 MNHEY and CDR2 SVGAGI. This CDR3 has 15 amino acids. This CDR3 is CASRPGLAGLNEQFF. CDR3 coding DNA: TGTGCCAGCAGGCCGGGACTAGCGGGCCTCAATGAGCAGTTCTTC.